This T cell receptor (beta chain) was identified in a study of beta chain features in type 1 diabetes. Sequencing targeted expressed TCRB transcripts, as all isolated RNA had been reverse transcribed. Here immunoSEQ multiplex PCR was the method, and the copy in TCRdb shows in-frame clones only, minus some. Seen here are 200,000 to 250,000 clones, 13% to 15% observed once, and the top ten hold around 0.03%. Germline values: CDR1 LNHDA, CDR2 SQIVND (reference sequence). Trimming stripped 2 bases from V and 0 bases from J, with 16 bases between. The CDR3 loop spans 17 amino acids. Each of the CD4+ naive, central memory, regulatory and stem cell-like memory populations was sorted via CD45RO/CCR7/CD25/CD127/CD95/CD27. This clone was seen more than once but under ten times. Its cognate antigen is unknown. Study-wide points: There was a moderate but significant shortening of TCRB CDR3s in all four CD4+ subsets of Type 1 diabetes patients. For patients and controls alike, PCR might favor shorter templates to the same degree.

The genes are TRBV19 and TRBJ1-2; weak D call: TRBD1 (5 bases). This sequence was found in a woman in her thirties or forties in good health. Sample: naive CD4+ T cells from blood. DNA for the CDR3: TGTGCCAGTAGTATATCGGCAGGGCTGTTGGCTAACTATGGCTACACCTTC. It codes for CASSISAGLLANYGYTF.